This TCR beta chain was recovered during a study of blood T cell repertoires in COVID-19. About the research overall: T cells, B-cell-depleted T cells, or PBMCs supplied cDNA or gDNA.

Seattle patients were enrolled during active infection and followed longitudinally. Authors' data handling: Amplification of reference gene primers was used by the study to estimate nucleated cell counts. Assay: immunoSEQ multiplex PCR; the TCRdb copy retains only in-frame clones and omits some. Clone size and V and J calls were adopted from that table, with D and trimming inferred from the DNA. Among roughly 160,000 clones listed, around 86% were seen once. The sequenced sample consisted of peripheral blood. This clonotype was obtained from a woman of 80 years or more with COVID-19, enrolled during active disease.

The CDR3 spells CASSRRQGIGNQPQHF. CDR3 DNA sequence: TGTGCCAGTAGCCGTCGACAGGGGATCGGCAATCAGCCCCAGCATTTT. The J gene is TRBJ1-5, the V gene TRBV19, with TRBD1 matching 8 bases. CDR1 LNHDA and CDR2 SQIVND come from the germline V gene (reference sequence). The CDR3 has 16 amino acids. Losses at the gene ends were 6 bases for V and 2 bases for J; bases not matched to a gene: 9.